These T cell receptor beta chains were read from a single sample in a study of cytomegalovirus exposure and HLA in healthy donors. TCRdb's copy holds only in-frame clones and misses some; the assay was immunoSEQ multiplex PCR. The sample includes nearly 110,000 clones, 70% to 80% seen only once; the top ten take approximately 0.8%. Sample: PBMCs. The receptors come from a boy aged 10-17 years in good health and CMV-seronegative. Both conserved end residues are part of each CDR3. A D gene is named only where the DNA matches it firmly. A row's size may be missing; if present it is once, few, many or a size class.

DNA | CDR3 | J | V | D | size
TGTGCCAGCAGAGGCTCGCGGGCTCGAGAGACCCAGTACTTC | CASRGSRARETQYF | TRBJ2-5 | TRBV6-5 | . | few
TGTGCCAGCAGCCCGGGACTAGCGGCCGCCTACGAGCAGTACTTC | CASSPGLAAAYEQYF | TRBJ2-7 | TRBV28 | TRBD2 | few
TGTGCCAGCAGCCCAGGGACAGCTTTCTATGGCTACACCTTC | CASSPGTAFYGYTF | TRBJ1-2 | TRBV7-9 | TRBD1 | .
TGTGCCAGCAGAACGGGTCGTAGCTCCGGTGAAGCTTTCTTT | CASRTGRSSGEAFF | TRBJ1-1 | TRBV2 | . | few
TGTGCCAGTATACCAGGACAGGGCACCGGGGAGCTGTTTTTT | CASIPGQGTGELFF | TRBJ2-2 | TRBV6-5 | TRBD1 | once
TGTGCCTGGAGGGGCGAATGGGTCCATGGGACTAGCGGGGGTAGTGAGCAGTTCTTC | CAWRGEWVHGTSGGSEQFF | TRBJ2-1 | TRBV30 | TRBD2 | .
TGTGCCAGCAGTTACCGTGACAGCCGCAATTCACCCCTCCACTTT | CASSYRDSRNSPLHF | TRBJ1-6 | TRBV6-5 | . | .
TGTGCCAGCTCCAGGAAGGGGGCCGACACCGGGGAGCTGTTTTTT | CASSRKGADTGELFF | TRBJ2-2 | TRBV6-6 | TRBD1 | .
TGTGCCAGCACCCGAGGGAGGAGGGTAAATGAAAAACTGTTTTTT | CASTRGRRVNEKLFF | TRBJ1-4 | TRBV28 | . | .
TGTGCCAGCAGTTCTGGACAGTCGGTCTCCTACGAGCAGTACTTC | CASSSGQSVSYEQYF | TRBJ2-7 | TRBV28 | . | .
TGTGCCTGGAGTGTGTCCGGGTATCAGCCCCAGCATTTT | CAWSVSGYQPQHF | TRBJ1-5 | TRBV30 | . | .
TGTGCCAGCAGCAATCGACGGGTGGGCTACGAGCAGTACTTC | CASSNRRVGYEQYF | TRBJ2-7 | TRBV21-1 | . | .
TGTGCCAGCAGCGCCCGGACAGGGTTGAACACTGAAGCTTTCTTT | CASSARTGLNTEAFF | TRBJ1-1 | TRBV9 | TRBD1 | .
TGTGCCAGCAGTTCCCCGGGACAGGCCCTAGGGCCCCAGCATTTT | CASSSPGQALGPQHF | TRBJ1-5 | TRBV28 | TRBD1 | .